The entry below describes one T cell receptor beta chain. The entry originates in a study of blood T cell repertoires in COVID-19. Looking at the study overall: T cells, B-cell-depleted T cells, or PBMCs provided the cDNA or gDNA that served as material.

The CDR3 totals 12 residues. V was trimmed by 6 bases and J by 6 bases, leaving 11 bases between them. Per germline, CDR1 SNHLY and CDR2 FYNNEI. Before being deemed recovered, Cohort 3 donors had two negative PCRs, clearance, or symptom resolution. Original methodology: Reference gene primer amplification gave estimated nucleated cell counts. Sequencing was performed with immunoSEQ multiplex PCR; in TCRdb, only in-frame clones are kept and a portion is missing. That table is the source of V, J and clone size, and D and trimming were worked out from the DNA. The top ten hold 1.5% to 2% of the sample, which has about 290,000 clones, around nine tenths seen once.

This receptor was obtained from a woman between 35 and 50 years old who had recovered from COVID-19. Material: PBMCs or T cells enriched from blood (not recorded which). The J gene is TRBJ1-2, the V gene TRBV2; perhaps TRBD1 as D (6 bases). This CDR3 reads CASSFTGNGYTF. Written as DNA, the CDR3 is TGTGCCAGCAGCTTTACAGGGAATGGCTACACCTTC.